The 5 T cell receptor beta chains below come from one sample, sequenced in a study of control samples from healthy donors and cancer patients. Profiling relied on immunoSEQ multiplex PCR, and the TCRdb table lists in-frame clones only, not all of them. Among 60,000 to 75,000 clones listed, 89% were seen once. The source material was PBMCs. The origin of the receptors is a man in his fifties or sixties with colorectal cancer.

This clone was found a few times. V usage is TRBV19 and J usage is TRBJ1-3; D is ambiguous. Trimming took 8 bases from V and 0 from J, leaving 8 bases between them. Germline CDR1 LNHDA, CDR2 SQIVND (reference sequence). There are 13 residues in the CDR3. The chain's CDR3 is CASGLLSGNTIYF. DNA for the CDR3: TGTGCCAGTGGGCTGCTCTCTGGAAACACCATATATTTT.

The V gene is TRBV9, the J gene TRBJ1-2, with 8 bases aligning to TRBD1. CDR1 is SGDLS, CDR2 YYNGEE, per germline. The CDR3 is 15 amino acids. V trimming: 4 bases; J trimming: 3 bases; junction bases outside the gene matches: 8. CDR3 sequence: CASSPRTGTDYGYTF. For the CDR3, the DNA is TGTGCCAGCAGCCCACGGACAGGGACGGACTATGGCTACACCTTC.

The chain employs TRBV3-1 (or the pseudogene TRBV3-2) and TRBJ1-6, with unresolved D. Trimming pared 4 bases from V and 6 bases from J, leaving 10 bases between. The CDR3 loop spans 14 amino acids. CDR1 is LGHDT, CDR2 YNNKEL, per germline (reference sequence). In nucleotides, the CDR3 is TGTGCCAGCAGCCCCCAAGGGCCTAATTCACCCCTCCACTTT. Translating it yields CASSPQGPNSPLHF.

The table lists this clone with a count of one. J is TRBJ2-1 and V is TRBV3-1 (or the pseudogene TRBV3-2), with TRBD2 identical over 7 bases. The CDR3 length is 17 residues. V dropped 1 base and J dropped 8; count of bases not matched to a gene: 14. Germline V gene sequence: CDR1 LGHDT, CDR2 YNNKEL (reference sequence). The DNA for the CDR3 is TGTGCCAGCAGCCAAGGGGGATCCGGGAGGAATTACCATGAGCAGTTCTTC. Amino acid sequence: CASSQGGSGRNYHEQFF.

V gene TRBV5-5 combines with J gene TRBJ2-1; either TRBD1 or TRBD2 may supply D (6 bases each). The CDR3 consists of 19 residues. Trimming removed 4 bases from V and 1 base from J, with 24 bases in between. Germline V CDR1 and CDR2: SGHKS, YYEKEE (reference sequence). CDR3 DNA: TGTGCCAGCAGCAAGCGGGTGCTCGGGACACAAGGTTCCTACAATGAGCAGTTCTTC. It translates to CASSKRVLGTQGSYNEQFF.